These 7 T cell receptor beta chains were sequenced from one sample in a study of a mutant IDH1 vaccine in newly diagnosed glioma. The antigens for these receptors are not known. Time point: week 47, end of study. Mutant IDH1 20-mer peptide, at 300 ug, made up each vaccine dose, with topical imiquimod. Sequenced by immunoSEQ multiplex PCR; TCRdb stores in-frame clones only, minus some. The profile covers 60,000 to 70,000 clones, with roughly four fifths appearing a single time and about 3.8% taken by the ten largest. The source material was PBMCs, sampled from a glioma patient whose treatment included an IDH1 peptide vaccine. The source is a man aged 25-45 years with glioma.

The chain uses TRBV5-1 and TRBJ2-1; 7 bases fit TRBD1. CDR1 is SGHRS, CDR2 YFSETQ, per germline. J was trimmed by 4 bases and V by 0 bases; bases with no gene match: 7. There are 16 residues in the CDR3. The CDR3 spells CASSLARRGPYNEQFF. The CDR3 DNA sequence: TGCGCCAGCAGCTTGGCCAGAAGGGGGCCGTACAATGAGCAGTTCTTC.

CDR3 protein: CASSLAHRDRGADTQYF. The CDR3 coding sequence is TGCGCCAGCAGCTTGGCCCACCGGGACAGGGGGGCAGATACGCAGTATTTT. The rearrangement uses TRBV5-1 and TRBJ2-3; 11 bases are a match to TRBD1. V shed 0 bases and J 4 bases; nucleotides not matched to a gene: 7. This CDR3 contains 17 residues. CDR1 is SGHRS and CDR2 is YFSETQ in the germline V gene. Using reference TRBV5-1 and TRBJ2-3 for the parts outside the CDR3, the full variable domain is KAGVTQTPRYLIKTRGQQVTLSCSPISGHRSVSWYQQTPGQGLQFLFEYFSETQRNKGNFPGRFSGRQFSNSRSEMNVSTLELGDSALYLCASSLAHRDRGADTQYFGPGTRLTVL.

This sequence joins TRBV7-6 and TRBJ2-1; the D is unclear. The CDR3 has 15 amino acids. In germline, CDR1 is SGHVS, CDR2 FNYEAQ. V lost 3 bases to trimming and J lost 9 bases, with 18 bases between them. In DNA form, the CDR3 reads TGTGCCAGCAGCTTGATCCTTAATAGTCGTAGTGAGCAGTTCTTC. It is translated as CASSLILNSRSEQFF.

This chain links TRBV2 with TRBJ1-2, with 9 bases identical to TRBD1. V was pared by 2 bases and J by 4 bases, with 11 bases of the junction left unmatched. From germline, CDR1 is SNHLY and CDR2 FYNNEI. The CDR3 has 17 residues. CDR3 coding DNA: TGTGCCAGCAGTGAATCGCCTGGACAGGGGATAGGCTATGGCTACACCTTC. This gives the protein CASSESPGQGIGYGYTF.

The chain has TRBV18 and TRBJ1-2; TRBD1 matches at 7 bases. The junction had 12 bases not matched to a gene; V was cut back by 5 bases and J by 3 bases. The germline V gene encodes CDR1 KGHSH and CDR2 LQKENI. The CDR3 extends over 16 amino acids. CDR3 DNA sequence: TGTGCCAGCTCAAGACAGGGTTTCTCGGGGGACTATGGCTACACCTTC. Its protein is CASSRQGFSGDYGYTF.

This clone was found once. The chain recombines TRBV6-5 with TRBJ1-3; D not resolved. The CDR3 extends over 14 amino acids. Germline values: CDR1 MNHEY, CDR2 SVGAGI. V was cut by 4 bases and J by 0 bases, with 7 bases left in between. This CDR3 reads CASSSKVSGNTIYF. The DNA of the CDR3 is TGTGCCAGCAGTTCAAAGGTCTCTGGAAACACCATATATTTT.

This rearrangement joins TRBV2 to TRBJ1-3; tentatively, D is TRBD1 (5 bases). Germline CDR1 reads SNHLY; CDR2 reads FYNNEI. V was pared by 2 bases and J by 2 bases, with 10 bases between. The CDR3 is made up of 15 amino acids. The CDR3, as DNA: TGTGCCAGCAGTGAATTCAGGGTTGCTGGAAACACCATATATTTT. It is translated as CASSEFRVAGNTIYF.